This T cell receptor beta chain was obtained from a study of blood T cell repertoires in COVID-19. On the study more broadly: The study drew acute and convalescent COVID-19 samples from the United States, Italy and Spain. Sample material is recorded as cDNA or gDNA derived from T cells, B-cell-depleted T cells, or PBMCs.

The CDR3 covers 15 residues. Germline CDR1 LGHNA, CDR2 YSLEER. Trimming left V 0 bases short and J 7 bases short, with 13 bases between. Under the authors' procedure: The authors estimated nucleated cell counts from reference gene primer amplification. Assay: immunoSEQ multiplex PCR; the TCRdb copy retains only in-frame clones and omits some. For V, J and clone size, that table is used; D and trimming come from the DNA. The data contain about 340,000 clones, about 90% of them singletons. Specimen: peripheral blood. The sequence was obtained from a woman aged 18-29 years who had recovered from COVID-19. This chain uses TRBV4-3 with TRBJ2-1, with D possibly TRBD2 on 6 matching bases. DNA of the CDR3: TGCGCCAGCAGCCAAGATAGGGGAAGCGGGAATGAGCAGTTCTTC. Its protein is CASSQDRGSGNEQFF.